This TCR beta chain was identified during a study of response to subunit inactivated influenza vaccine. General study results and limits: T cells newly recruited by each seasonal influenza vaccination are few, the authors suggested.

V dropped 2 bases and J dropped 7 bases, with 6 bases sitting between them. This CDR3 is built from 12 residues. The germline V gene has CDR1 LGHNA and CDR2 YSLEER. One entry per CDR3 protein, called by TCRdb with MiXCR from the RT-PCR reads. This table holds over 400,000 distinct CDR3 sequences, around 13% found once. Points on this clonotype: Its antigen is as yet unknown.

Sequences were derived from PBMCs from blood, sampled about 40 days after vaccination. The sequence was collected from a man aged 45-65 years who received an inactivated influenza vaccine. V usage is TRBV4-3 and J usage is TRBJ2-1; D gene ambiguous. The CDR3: CASSQLENEQFF. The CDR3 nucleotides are TGCGCCAGCAGCCAACTTGAAAATGAGCAGTTCTTC.